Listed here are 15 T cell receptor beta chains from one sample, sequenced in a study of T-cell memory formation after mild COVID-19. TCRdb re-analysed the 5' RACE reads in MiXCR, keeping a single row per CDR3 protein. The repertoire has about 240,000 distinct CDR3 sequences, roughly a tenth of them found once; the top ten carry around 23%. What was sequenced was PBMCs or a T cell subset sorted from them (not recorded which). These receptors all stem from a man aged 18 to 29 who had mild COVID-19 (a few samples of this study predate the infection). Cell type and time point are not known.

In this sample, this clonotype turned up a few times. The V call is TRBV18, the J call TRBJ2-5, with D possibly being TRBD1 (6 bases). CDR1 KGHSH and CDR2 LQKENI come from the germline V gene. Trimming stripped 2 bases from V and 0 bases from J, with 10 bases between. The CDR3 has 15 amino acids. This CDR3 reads CASSPGAGDQETQYF. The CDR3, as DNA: TGTGCCAGCTCACCAGGCGCAGGGGACCAAGAGACCCAGTACTTC.

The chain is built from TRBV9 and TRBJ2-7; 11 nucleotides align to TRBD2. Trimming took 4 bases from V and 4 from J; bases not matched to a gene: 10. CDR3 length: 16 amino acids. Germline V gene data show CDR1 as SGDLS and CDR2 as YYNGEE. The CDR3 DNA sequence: TGTGCCAGCAGCCCTCAGAGTACTAGCGGGGGATACGAGCAGTACTTC. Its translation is CASSPQSTSGGYEQYF.

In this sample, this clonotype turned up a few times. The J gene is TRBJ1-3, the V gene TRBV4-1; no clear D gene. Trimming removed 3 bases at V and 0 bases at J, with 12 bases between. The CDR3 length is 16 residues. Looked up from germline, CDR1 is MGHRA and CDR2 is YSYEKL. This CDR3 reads CASSQPEVSSGNTIYF. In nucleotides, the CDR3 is TGCGCCAGCAGCCAGCCGGAGGTTAGCTCTGGAAACACCATATATTTT.

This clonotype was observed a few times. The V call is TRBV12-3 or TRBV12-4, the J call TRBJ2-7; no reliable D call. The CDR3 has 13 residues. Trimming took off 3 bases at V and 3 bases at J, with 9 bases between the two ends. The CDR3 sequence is CASSFARNYEQYF. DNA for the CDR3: TGTGCCAGCAGTTTTGCCAGAAACTACGAGCAGTACTTC.

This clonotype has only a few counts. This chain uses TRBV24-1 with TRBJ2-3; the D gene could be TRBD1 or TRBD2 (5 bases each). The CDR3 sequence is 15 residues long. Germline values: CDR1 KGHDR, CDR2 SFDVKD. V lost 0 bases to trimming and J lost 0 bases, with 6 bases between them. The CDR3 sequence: CATSDLRDSTDTQYF. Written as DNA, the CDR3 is TGTGCCACCAGTGATTTGCGGGACAGCACAGATACGCAGTATTTT.

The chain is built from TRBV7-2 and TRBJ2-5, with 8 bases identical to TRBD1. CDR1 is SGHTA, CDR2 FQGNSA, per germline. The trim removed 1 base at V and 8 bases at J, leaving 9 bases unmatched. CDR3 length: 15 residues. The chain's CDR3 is CASSLDRGIVGTQYF. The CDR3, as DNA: TGTGCCAGCAGCTTAGACAGGGGGATAGTGGGCACCCAGTACTTC.

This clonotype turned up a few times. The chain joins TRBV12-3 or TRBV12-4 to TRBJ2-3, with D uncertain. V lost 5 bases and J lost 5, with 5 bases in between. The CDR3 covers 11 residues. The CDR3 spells CASSQRDTQYF. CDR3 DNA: TGTGCCAGCAGTCAGAGAGATACGCAGTATTTT.

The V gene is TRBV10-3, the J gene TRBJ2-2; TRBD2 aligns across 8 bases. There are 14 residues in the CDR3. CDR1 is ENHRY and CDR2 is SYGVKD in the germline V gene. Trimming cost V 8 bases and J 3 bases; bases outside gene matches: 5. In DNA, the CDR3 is TGTGCCATCGGGGCGGGGGGTTACACCGGGGAGCTGTTTTTT. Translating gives CAIGAGGYTGELFF.

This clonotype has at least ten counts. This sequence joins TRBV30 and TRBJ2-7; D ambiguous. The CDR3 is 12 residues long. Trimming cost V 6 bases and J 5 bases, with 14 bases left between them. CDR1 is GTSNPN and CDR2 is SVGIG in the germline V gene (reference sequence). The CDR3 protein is CACGPIWDEQYF. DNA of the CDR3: TGTGCCTGTGGGCCGATCTGGGACGAGCAGTACTTC.

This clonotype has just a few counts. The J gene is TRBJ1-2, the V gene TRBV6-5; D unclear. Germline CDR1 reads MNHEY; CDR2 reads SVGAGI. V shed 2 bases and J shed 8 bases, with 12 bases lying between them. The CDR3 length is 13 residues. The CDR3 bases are TGTGCCAGCAGTTACAGAGGGAACGGCGGCTACACCTTC. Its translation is CASSYRGNGGYTF.

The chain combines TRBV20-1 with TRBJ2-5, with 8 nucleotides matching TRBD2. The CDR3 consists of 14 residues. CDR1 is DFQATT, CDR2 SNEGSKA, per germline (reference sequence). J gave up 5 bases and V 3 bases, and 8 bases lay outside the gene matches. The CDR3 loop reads CSASELAVRETQYF. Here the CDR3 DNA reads TGCAGTGCTAGTGAACTAGCGGTTAGGGAGACCCAGTACTTC.

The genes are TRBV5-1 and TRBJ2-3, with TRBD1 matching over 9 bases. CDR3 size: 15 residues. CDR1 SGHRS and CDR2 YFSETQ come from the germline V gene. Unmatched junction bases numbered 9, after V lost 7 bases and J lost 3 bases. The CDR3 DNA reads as TGCGCCAGCCGCCATGGGACAGGGCCTACAGATACGCAGTATTTT. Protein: CASRHGTGPTDTQYF. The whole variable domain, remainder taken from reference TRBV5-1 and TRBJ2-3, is KAGVTQTPRYLIKTRGQQVTLSCSPISGHRSVSWYQQTPGQGLQFLFEYFSETQRNKGNFPGRFSGRQFSNSRSEMNVSTLELGDSALYLCASRHGTGPTDTQYFGPGTRLTVL.

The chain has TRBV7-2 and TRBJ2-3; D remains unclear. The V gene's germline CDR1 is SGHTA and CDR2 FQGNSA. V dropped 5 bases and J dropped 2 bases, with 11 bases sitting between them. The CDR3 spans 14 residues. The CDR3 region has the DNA TGTGCCAGCAGCAAACAGAGAATCACAGATACGCAGTATTTT. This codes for CASSKQRITDTQYF.

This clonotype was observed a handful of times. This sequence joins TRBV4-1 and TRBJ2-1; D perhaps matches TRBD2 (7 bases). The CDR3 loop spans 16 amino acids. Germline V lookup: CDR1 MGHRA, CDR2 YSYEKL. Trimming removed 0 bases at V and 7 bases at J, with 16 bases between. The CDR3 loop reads CASSQDPGRGLNEQFF. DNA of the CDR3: TGCGCCAGCAGCCAAGATCCAGGGAGGGGGTTGAATGAGCAGTTCTTC.

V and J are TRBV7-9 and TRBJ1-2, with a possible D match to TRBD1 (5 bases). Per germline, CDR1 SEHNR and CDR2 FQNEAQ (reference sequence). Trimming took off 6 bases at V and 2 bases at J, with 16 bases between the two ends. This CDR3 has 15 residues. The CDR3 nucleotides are TGTGCCAGCAGTCCCGGGGGGGATAAGAACTATGGCTACACCTTC. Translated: CASSPGGDKNYGYTF.